Listed below are T cell receptor beta chains from one sample, sequenced in a study of T cell changes during pregnancy in multiple sclerosis. Libraries were prepared by immunoSEQ multiplex PCR; TCRdb keeps only in-frame clonotypes and omits some of them. Here the sample spans roughly 88,000 clones, under 95% being singletons. Sequencing used peripheral blood, obtained in the first trimester of pregnancy. The source of these receptors is a female donor with multiple sclerosis, enrolled in a pregnancy study. Each CDR3 is given with its conserved first and last residue. The D gene is left open where the match is weak. Size values are once, few and many counts, or a class for expanded clones, and some rows have none.

size	J	D	V	DNA	CDR3
.	TRBJ2-5	.	TRBV4-1	TGCGCCAGCAGCGAACGGGGAGAGACCCAGTACTTC	CASSERGETQYF
.	TRBJ2-1	TRBD2	TRBV19	TGTGCCAGTAGTAAGGCCAGACTAGCGGGAGTGTACAATGAGCAGTTCTTC	CASSKARLAGVYNEQFF
.	TRBJ2-1	TRBD1	TRBV5-1	TGCGCCAGCAGCTTGGTACAGGGGGAAGGAAATGAGCAGTTCTTC	CASSLVQGEGNEQFF
.	TRBJ2-1	TRBD2	TRBV18	TGTGCCAGCTCACCACCGTTTGGTAGCGGGAGGATCTGGGGCAATGAGCAGTTCTTC	CASSPPFGSGRIWGNEQFF
.	TRBJ2-3	TRBD2	TRBV2	TGTGCCAGCAGTGAACTAGCGGGAGGGGCAGATACGCAGTATTTT	CASSELAGGADTQYF
.	TRBJ1-1	.	TRBV20-1	TGCAGTGCTAGAATAAACACTGAAGCTTTCTTT	CSARINTEAFF
.	TRBJ1-2	.	TRBV7-9	TGTGCCAGCAGACAGGACGGGGAGGGCGATGGCTACACCTTC	CASRQDGEGDGYTF
once	TRBJ2-1	TRBD2	TRBV7-6	TGTGCCAGCAGCTTAGCGCCAGCGGGAACCTACAATGAGCAGTTCTTC	CASSLAPAGTYNEQFF
.	TRBJ1-4	.	TRBV19	TGTGCCAGTAGTCTATACGCCACCGTGTCTAATGAAAAACTGTTTTTT	CASSLYATVSNEKLFF
.	TRBJ2-3	.	TRBV27	TGTGCCAGCAGTTTAGGCGGCCGCACAGATACGCAGTATTTT	CASSLGGRTDTQYF
.	TRBJ2-7	.	TRBV27	TGTGCCAGCAGTTTAAGCAGGGGACACGAGCAGTACTTC	CASSLSRGHEQYF
.	TRBJ1-1	.	TRBV5-1	TGCGCCAGCAGCTTGGGAGGGAACACTGAAGCTTTCTTT	CASSLGGNTEAFF
once	TRBJ1-3	.	TRBV13	TGTGCCAGCAGCTTTCGGGTAGATTCTGGAAACACCATATATTTT	CASSFRVDSGNTIYF
.	TRBJ2-7	.	TRBV7-6	TGTGCCAGCAGCTTGGGGCCCATGGGGGAGCAGTACTTC	CASSLGPMGEQYF
.	TRBJ1-4	.	TRBV5-1	TGCGCCAGCAGTTTTGGGGACACTGCTAATGAAAAACTGTTTTTT	CASSFGDTANEKLFF
once	TRBJ2-2	TRBD1	TRBV28	TGTGCCAGCAGCCCGAGGACAGGCGGCGGGGAGCTGTTTTTT	CASSPRTGGGELFF
.	TRBJ2-1	TRBD2	TRBV12-5	TGTGCTAGTGCCCGGACTAGCGGGAACCATGAGCAGTTCTTC	CASARTSGNHEQFF
.	TRBJ1-4	.	TRBV30	TGTGCCTGGAGTCGGACAGCCGGAGCTGAAAAACTGTTTTTT	CAWSRTAGAEKLFF
.	TRBJ2-1	.	TRBV11-1	TGTGCCAGCAGCTTAGTCACTACCCGCTCCTACAATGAGCAGTTCTTC	CASSLVTTRSYNEQFF
.	TRBJ2-2	.	TRBV6-6	TGTGCCAGCAGTTTGGTCGGGAGTAGCACCGGGGAGCTGTTTTTT	CASSLVGSSTGELFF
.	TRBJ1-4	TRBD1	TRBV7-9	TGTGCCAGCAGCTCCGACAGGGGGAATGAAAAACTGTTTTTT	CASSSDRGNEKLFF
many	TRBJ1-5	.	TRBV27	TGTGCCAGCAGAAGACAAAGGGGGAATAGCAATCAGCCCCAGCATTTT	CASRRQRGNSNQPQHF
.	TRBJ2-5	.	TRBV19	TGTGCCAGTAGTATCGCGGGGTGGCAGACCCAGTACTTC	CASSIAGWQTQYF
.	TRBJ1-3	.	TRBV28	TGTGCCAGCATCCCACAGGGCCGGGACACCATATATTTT	CASIPQGRDTIYF
.	TRBJ1-1	TRBD1	TRBV6-1	TGTGCCAGCAGTGAAAGGGACAGGGGTTTCACGAACACTGAAGCTTTCTTT	CASSERDRGFTNTEAFF
.	TRBJ1-1	.	TRBV19	TGTGCCAGTAGTAGGCCGGGGGGGGCTAGGACTGAAGCTTTCTTT	CASSRPGGARTEAFF
.	TRBJ2-2	.	TRBV5-1	TGCGCCAGCAGCTTGGCCGGTACGGGCACCGGGGAGCTGTTTTTT	CASSLAGTGTGELFF
.	TRBJ2-1	TRBD2	TRBV2	TGTGCCAGCAGTGCCGGACTAGCGGGAATCAATGAGCAGTTCTTC	CASSAGLAGINEQFF
once	TRBJ2-5	TRBD2	TRBV15	TGTGCCACCAGCAGAATGGCCGGCGGGAGAGGAGAGACCCAGTACTTC	CATSRMAGGRGETQYF
once	TRBJ1-2	TRBD1	TRBV19	TGTGCCAGTAGTAATCCCCGACAGGGGGCGAGAGAAGACTACACCTTC	CASSNPRQGAREDYTF
.	TRBJ2-3	.	TRBV7-9	TGTGCCAGCAGCTTAATTTGGCCCCCAGGGAAGTGGGGCACAGATACGCAGTATTTT	CASSLIWPPGKWGTDTQYF
.	TRBJ2-7	TRBD1	TRBV6-5	TGTGCCAGCAGTTCCGGGACAGGGTTCTACGAGCAGTACTTC	CASSSGTGFYEQYF
.	TRBJ2-5	TRBD1	TRBV7-2	TGTGCCAGCAGCTTAGTTAACAGGGGTGAGACCCAGTACTTC	CASSLVNRGETQYF
.	TRBJ2-7	TRBD2	TRBV10-3	TGTGCCATCACTAGCGGAGTCTCCTACGAGCAGTACTTC	CAITSGVSYEQYF
.	TRBJ1-1	TRBD1	TRBV5-1	TGCGCCAGCAGCCCAGACAGGGCACTGAACACTGAAGCTTTCTTT	CASSPDRALNTEAFF
.	TRBJ1-1	TRBD1	TRBV18	TGTGCCAGCTCACCACTGGGACAGGCGGGTAGAGGCACTGAAGCTTTCTTT	CASSPLGQAGRGTEAFF
.	TRBJ1-2	.	TRBV19	TGTGCCAGTAGTATAGTTGCGGGCTATGGCTACACCTTC	CASSIVAGYGYTF
few	TRBJ1-2	TRBD1	TRBV2	TGTGCCAGCAGGGGACAGGGGACTGGCTACACCTTC	CASRGQGTGYTF
few	TRBJ1-1	TRBD1	TRBV4-2	TGTGCCAGCGGGCGACAGGGAGTACCTGAAGCTTTCTTT	CASGRQGVPEAFF
.	TRBJ2-3	.	TRBV5-6	TGTGCCAGCAGCTTGCCTGCGGGGAAGTCTTCAGATACGCAGTATTTT	CASSLPAGKSSDTQYF
once	TRBJ1-2	TRBD1	TRBV18	TGTGCCAGCTCGCACTCCGGGACAGGGGGCAGTGACTATGGCTACACCTTC	CASSHSGTGGSDYGYTF
.	TRBJ1-1	TRBD1	TRBV7-2	TGTGCCAGCAGCTTCTCGAGGGGGCCCACTGAAGCTTTCTTT	CASSFSRGPTEAFF
.	TRBJ2-1	TRBD2	TRBV4-3	TGCGCCAGCAGCCAAGATCCCCCCAGCGGGAGAACCTACAATGAGCAGTTCTTC	CASSQDPPSGRTYNEQFF
.	TRBJ2-5	TRBD2	TRBV25-1	TGTGCCAGCAGTGGAACACAGCGGGACCGACACCAAGAGACCCAGTACTTC	CASSGTQRDRHQETQYF
.	TRBJ2-2	.	TRBV21-1	TGTGCCAGCAGCAAAGGGGGAGACTTGAACACCGGGGAGCTGTTTTTT	CASSKGGDLNTGELFF
.	TRBJ2-7	TRBD2	TRBV7-2	TGTGCCAGCAGCGCCGGGACTAGCGGGAGGGGCGAGTACTTC	CASSAGTSGRGEYF
.	TRBJ2-2	.	TRBV27	TGTGCCAGCGCCATTGGACAGCACACCGGGGAGCTGTTTTTT	CASAIGQHTGELFF
.	TRBJ2-7	TRBD2	TRBV7-9	TGTGCCAGCAGCCAAAAGCGGGTAGCGGGAGAATCTTACGAGCAGTACTTC	CASSQKRVAGESYEQYF
.	TRBJ2-7	TRBD2	TRBV9	TGTGCCAGCAGCCCAATAGCGGGAGGGCCCAACGAGCAGTACTTC	CASSPIAGGPNEQYF
.	TRBJ2-2	TRBD2	TRBV5-1	TGCGCCAGCAGCTTGGTTGCGGGAGACACCGGGGAGCTGTTTTTT	CASSLVAGDTGELFF
.	TRBJ2-7	.	TRBV27	TGTGCCAGCAGGCACTCAACTAATAAGGACTTACGGGCGAACGAGCAGTACTTC	CASRHSTNKDLRANEQYF
.	TRBJ2-7	TRBD1	TRBV6-1	TGTGCCAGCAGTGTCAGGGGGCGAGATTTGGCCGAGCAGTACTTC	CASSVRGRDLAEQYF
.	TRBJ1-4	.	TRBV29-1	TGCAGCGCCGGGGGGGAAAAACTGTTTTTT	CSAGGEKLFF
.	TRBJ2-7	.	TRBV30	TGTGCCTGGAGTGTACTGTTTGACTCTGGAGAGCAGTACTTC	CAWSVLFDSGEQYF
.	TRBJ1-4	TRBD1	TRBV18	TGTGCCAGCTCGCCGGACAGGGATGAAAAACTGTTTTTT	CASSPDRDEKLFF
.	TRBJ2-7	TRBD1	TRBV4-1	TGCGCCAGCAGCCAGCCGCCTCTAGGACAGGACCCACGCTACGAGCAGTACTTC	CASSQPPLGQDPRYEQYF
.	TRBJ1-2	.	TRBV7-2	TGTGCCAGCAGCCCGGTCGGGGGGGGCCTTGGCTACACCTTC	CASSPVGGGLGYTF